This section outlines one TCR beta chain sequence together with its context. Its target is unknown. This entry belongs to a study of cytomegalovirus exposure and HLA in healthy donors. Study results and limitations: Reports credit the classifier with highly specific, highly sensitive diagnosis of cytomegalovirus status. Three chains linked to CMV were shown in vitro to be specific for CMV antigens.

Germline V gene lookup returns CDR1 MNHNY and CDR2 SVGAGI (reference sequence). V lost 11 bases, J lost 10 bases, and 17 bases lay in between. The CDR3 is made up of 11 amino acids. Sequencing used immunoSEQ multiplex PCR; TCRdb keeps in-frame clones, though not all of them. The repertoire holds some 140,000 clones, 86% seen once, with around 2.1% in the top ten. Separate from the roughly 700-subject first cohort was the approximately 120-subject validation cohort, to which the donors belonged. The sequencing input was PBMCs. V is TRBV6-6 and J is TRBJ2-5; D is ambiguous. The receptor was derived from a human donor in good health. The DNA of the CDR3 is TGTGCCGCGACACTCGGCCAGCACCAGTACTTC. Encoded protein: CAATLGQHQYF.